This T cell receptor (beta chain) was identified in a study of lymphopenia after photon versus proton radiotherapy. Study results and caveats: After lymphocyte nadir, photon-treated repertoires showed oligoclonal expansion, especially CD8+ Temra.

CDR3 length: 17 amino acids. V was shortened by 4 bases and J by 0 bases, with 17 bases between the two germline ends. Looked up from germline, CDR1 is SGHTA and CDR2 is FQGNSA. The method was immunoSEQ multiplex PCR; TCRdb's version includes in-frame clones alone and lacks a portion of them. The repertoire holds fewer than 30,000 clones, about 91% seen once, with roughly a fifth in the top ten. A remark on this clone: Its antigen is currently unknown.

The V and J genes are TRBV7-2 and TRBJ2-3, with D possibly matching TRBD2 (5 bases). The specimen was peripheral blood, collected from a patient treated with photon-based radiotherapy. The origin of this receptor is a man in his fifties with gastric cancer. The CDR3 bases are TGTGCCAGCAGCTCTCGCCGCCCCGGGGTAAGCACAGATACGCAGTATTTT. Encoded protein: CASSSRRPGVSTDTQYF.